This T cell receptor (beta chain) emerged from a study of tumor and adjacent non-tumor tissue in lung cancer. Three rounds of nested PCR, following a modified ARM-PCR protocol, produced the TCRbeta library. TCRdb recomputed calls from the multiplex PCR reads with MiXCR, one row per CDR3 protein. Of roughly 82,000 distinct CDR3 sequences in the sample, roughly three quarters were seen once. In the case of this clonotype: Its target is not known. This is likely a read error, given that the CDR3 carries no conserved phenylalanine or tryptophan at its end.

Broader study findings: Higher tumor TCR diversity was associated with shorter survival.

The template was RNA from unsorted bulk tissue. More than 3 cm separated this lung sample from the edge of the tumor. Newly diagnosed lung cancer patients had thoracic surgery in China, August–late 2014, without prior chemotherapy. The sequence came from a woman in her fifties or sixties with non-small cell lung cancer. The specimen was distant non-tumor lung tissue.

DNA for the CDR3: TGTGCCAGCAGTTGCTCCACCCTGGACTCCCCCCGAACCACAGATACGCAGTATCTT. This encodes CASSCSTLDSPRTTDTQYL. The gene calls are TRBV6-5 and TRBJ2-3, with D possibly matching TRBD2 (5 bases). Trimming removed 4 bases from V and 2 bases from J, with 25 bases in between. The CDR3 is 19 residues long. The V gene's germline CDR1 is MNHEY and CDR2 SVGAGI.